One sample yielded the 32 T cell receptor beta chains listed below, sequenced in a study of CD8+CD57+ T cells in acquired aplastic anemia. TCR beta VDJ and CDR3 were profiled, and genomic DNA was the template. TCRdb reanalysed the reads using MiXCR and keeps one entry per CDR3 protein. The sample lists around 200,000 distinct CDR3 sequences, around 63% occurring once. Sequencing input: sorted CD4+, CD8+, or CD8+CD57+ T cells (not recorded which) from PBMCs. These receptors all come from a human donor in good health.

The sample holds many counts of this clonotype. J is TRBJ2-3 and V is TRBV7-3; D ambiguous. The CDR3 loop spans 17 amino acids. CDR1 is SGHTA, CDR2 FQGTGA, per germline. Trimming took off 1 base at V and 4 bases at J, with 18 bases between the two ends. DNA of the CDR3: TGTGCCAGCAGCTTAAACCCCCTCCTACAAGAGGCAGATACGCAGTATTTT. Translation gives CASSLNPLLQEADTQYF.

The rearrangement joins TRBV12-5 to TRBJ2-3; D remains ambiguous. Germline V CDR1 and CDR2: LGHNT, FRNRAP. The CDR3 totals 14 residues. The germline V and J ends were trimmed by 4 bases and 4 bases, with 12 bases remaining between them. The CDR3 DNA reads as TGTGCTAGTGGTTACTCCCTTAGCCCAGATACGCAGTATTTT. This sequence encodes CASGYSLSPDTQYF.

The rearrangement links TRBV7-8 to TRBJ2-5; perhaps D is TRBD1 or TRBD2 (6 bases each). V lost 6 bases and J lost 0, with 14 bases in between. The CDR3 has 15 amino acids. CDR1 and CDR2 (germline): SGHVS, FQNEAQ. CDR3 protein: CASRGGKKYQETQYF. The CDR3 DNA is TGTGCCAGCAGAGGGGGGAAAAAGTACCAAGAGACCCAGTACTTC.

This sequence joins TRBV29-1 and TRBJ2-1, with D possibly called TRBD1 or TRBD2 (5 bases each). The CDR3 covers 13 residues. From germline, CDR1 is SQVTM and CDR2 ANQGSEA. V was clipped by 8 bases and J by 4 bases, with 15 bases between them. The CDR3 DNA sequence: TGCAGCTCCGGGGACGTCCCATACAATGAGCAGTTCTTC. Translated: CSSGDVPYNEQFF.

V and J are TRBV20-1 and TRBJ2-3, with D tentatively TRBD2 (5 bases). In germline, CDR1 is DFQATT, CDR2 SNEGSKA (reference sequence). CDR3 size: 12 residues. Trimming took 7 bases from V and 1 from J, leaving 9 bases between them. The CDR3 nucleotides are TGCAGTGGGACCGGGGGCACAGATACGCAGTATTTT. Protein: CSGTGGTDTQYF.

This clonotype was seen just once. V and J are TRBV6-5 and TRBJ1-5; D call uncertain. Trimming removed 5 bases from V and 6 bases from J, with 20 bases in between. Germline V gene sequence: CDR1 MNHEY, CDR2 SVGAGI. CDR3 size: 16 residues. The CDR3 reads CASSERFSGRSQPQHF. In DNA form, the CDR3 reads TGTGCCAGCAGTGAAAGGTTTTCGGGCAGGTCTCAGCCCCAGCATTTT.

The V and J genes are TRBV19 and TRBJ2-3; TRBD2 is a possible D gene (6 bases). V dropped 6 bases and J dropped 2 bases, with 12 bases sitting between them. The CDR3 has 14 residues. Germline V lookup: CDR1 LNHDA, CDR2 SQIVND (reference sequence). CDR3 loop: CASSGTGLTDTQYF. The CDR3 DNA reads TGTGCCAGTAGCGGGACTGGGCTCACAGATACGCAGTATTTT. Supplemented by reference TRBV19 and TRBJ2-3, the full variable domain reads DGGITQSPKYLFRKEGQNVTLSCEQNLNHDAMYWYRQDPGQGLRLIYYSQIVNDFQKGDIAEGYSVSREKKESFPLTVTSAQKNPTAFYLCASSGTGLTDTQYFGPGTRLTVL.

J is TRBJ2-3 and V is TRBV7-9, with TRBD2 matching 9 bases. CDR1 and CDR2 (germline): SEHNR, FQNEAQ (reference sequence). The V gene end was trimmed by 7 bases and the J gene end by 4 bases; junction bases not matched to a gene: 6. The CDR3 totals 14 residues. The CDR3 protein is CASIRGGAPDTQYF. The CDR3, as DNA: TGTGCCAGCATCCGCGGGGGGGCCCCAGATACGCAGTATTTT.

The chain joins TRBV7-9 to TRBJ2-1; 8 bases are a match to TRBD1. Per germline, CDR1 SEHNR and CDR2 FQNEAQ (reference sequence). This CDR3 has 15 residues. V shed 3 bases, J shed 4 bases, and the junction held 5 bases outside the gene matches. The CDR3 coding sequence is TGTGCCAGCAGCTTTGGGGACAGGTCATACAATGAGCAGTTCTTC. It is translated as CASSFGDRSYNEQFF.

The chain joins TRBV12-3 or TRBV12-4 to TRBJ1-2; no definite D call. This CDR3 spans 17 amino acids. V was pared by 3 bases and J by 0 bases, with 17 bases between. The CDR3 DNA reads TGTGCCAGCAGTTTTCTTGAGGGAGTCGGAGCTAACTATGGCTACACCTTC. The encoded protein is CASSFLEGVGANYGYTF.

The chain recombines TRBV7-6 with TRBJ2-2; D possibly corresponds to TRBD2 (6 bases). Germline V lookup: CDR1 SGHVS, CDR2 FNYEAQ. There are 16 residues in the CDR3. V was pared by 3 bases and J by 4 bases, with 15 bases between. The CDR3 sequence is CASSLGGSRATGELFF. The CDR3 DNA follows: TGTGCCAGCAGCTTGGGGGGTAGTCGGGCCACCGGGGAGCTGTTTTTT.

The CDR3 spells CSASLETGSNNEQFF. The CDR3 DNA follows: TGCAGTGCTAGTCTAGAGACAGGGTCCAACAATGAGCAGTTCTTC. This chain joins TRBV20-1 and TRBJ2-1, with 7 bases fitting TRBD1. Trimming cost V 3 bases and J 5 bases; bases outside gene matches: 10. Germline V gene sequence: CDR1 DFQATT, CDR2 SNEGSKA (reference sequence). The CDR3 consists of 15 residues.

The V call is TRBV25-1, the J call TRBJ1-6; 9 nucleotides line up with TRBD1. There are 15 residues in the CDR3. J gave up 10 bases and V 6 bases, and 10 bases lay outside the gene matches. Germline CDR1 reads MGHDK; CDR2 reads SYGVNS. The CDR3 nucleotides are TGTGCCAGCAGGGCCGGGACAGGGATCCGGTCACCCCTCCACTTT. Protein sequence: CASRAGTGIRSPLHF.

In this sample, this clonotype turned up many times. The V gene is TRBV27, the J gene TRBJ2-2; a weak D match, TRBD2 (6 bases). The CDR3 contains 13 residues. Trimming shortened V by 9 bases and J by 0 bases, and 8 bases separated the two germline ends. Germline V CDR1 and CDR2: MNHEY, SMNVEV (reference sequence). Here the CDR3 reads CASSGTNTGELFF. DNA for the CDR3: TGTGCCAGTAGCGGAACGAACACCGGGGAGCTGTTTTTT.

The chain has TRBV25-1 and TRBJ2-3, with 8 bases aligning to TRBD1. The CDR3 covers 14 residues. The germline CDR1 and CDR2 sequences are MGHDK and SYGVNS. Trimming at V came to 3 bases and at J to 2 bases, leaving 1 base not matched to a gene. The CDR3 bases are TGTGCCAGCAGTGAGGACAGGGTCACAGATACGCAGTATTTT. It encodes CASSEDRVTDTQYF.

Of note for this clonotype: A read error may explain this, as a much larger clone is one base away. The CDR3, as DNA: TGTGCCGGACCGGGACTAGCGGGGGGGGACAATGAGCAGTTCTTC. Translated: CAGPGLAGGDNEQFF. The chain is built from TRBV2 and TRBJ2-1; 16 bases fit TRBD2. Germline-derived CDR1 and CDR2 are SNHLY and FYNNEI. This CDR3 has 15 residues. Trimming at V came to 11 bases and at J to 5 bases, leaving 6 bases not matched to a gene.

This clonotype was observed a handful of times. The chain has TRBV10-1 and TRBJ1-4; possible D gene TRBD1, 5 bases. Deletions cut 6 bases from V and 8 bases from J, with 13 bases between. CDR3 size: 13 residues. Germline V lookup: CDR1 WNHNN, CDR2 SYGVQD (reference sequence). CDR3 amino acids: CASRGGGREKLFF. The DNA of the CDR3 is TGCGCCAGCAGGGGGGGGGGTAGAGAAAAACTGTTTTTT.

The CDR3 loop reads CASSLAVPSDNEQFF. As DNA, the CDR3 is TGTGCCAGCAGCTTAGCCGTCCCCAGCGATAATGAGCAGTTCTTC. The rearrangement links TRBV7-9 to TRBJ2-1; D unresolved. The germline CDR1 and CDR2 sequences are SEHNR and FQNEAQ (reference sequence). Trimming left V 0 bases short and J 7 bases short, with 13 bases between. The CDR3 is made up of 15 amino acids.

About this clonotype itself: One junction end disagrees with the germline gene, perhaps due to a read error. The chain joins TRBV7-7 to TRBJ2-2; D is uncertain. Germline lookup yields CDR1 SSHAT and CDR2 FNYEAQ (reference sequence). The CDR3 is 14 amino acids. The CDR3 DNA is TGTGCTAGCAGCTTCCAAGCCCTCACCGGGGAGCTGTTTTTT. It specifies CASSFQALTGELFF.

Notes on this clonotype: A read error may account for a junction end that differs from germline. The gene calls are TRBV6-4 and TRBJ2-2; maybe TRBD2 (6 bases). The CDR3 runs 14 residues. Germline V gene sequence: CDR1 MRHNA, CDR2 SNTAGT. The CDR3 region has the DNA TGCGCCAGCAGTGACCGCCCTGAGGCCGGGGGGCTGTTTTTT. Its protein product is CASSDRPEAGGLFF.

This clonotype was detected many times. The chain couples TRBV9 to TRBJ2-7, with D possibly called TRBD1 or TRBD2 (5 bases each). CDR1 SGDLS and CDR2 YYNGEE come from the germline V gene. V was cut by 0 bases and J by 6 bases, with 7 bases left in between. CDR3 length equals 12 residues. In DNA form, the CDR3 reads TGTGCCAGCAGCGTAGGTGGGGGCGAGCAGTACTTC. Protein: CASSVGGGEQYF.

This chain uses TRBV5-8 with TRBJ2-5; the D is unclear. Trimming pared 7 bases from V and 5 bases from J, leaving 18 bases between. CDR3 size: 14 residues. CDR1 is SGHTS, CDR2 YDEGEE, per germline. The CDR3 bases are TGTGCCAGCTCCATTCGACCCCGACGGGAGACCCAGTACTTC. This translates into CASSIRPRRETQYF. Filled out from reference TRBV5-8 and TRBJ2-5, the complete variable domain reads EAGVTQSPTHLIKTRGQQATLRCSPISGHTSVYWYQQALGLGLQFLLWYDEGEERNRGNFPPRFSGRQFPNYSSELNVNALELEDSALYLCASSIRPRRETQYFGPGTRLLVL.

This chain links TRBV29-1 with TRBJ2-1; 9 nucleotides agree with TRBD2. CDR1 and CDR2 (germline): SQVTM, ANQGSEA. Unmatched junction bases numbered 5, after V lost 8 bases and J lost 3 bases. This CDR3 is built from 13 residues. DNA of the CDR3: TGCAGCTCCGGACTAGCGATCTACAATGAGCAGTTCTTC. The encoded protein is CSSGLAIYNEQFF.

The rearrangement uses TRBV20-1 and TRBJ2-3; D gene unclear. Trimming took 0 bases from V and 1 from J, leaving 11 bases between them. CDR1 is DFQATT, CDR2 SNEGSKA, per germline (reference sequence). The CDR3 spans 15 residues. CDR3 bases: TGCAGTGCTAGAGATACCCGTACTCGCACAGATACGCAGTATTTT. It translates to CSARDTRTRTDTQYF.

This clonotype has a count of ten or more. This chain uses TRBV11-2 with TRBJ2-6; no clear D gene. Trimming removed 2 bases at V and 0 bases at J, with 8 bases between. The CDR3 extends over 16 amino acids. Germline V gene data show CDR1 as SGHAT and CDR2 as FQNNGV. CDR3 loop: CASSLIFGSGANVLTF. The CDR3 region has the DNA TGTGCCAGCAGCTTAATTTTCGGCTCTGGGGCCAACGTCCTGACTTTC.

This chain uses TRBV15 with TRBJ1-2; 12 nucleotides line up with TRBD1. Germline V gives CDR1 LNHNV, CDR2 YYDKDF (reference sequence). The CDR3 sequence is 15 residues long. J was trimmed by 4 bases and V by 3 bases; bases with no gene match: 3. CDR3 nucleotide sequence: TGTGCCACCAGCAGGGGACAGGGGGCGGGCTATGGCTACACCTTC. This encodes CATSRGQGAGYGYTF.

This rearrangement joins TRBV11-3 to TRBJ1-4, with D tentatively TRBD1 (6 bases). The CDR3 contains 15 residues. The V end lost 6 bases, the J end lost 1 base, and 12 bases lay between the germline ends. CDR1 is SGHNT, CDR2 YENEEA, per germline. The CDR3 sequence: CASRPLQGTNEKLFF. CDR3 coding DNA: TGTGCCAGCAGGCCATTACAGGGAACTAATGAAAAACTGTTTTTT.

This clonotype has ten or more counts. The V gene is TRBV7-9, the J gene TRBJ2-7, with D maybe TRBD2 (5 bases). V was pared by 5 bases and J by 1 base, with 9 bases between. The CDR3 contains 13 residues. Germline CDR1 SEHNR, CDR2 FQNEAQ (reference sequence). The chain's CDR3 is CASSPRASYEQYF. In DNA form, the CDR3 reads TGTGCCAGCAGCCCGCGGGCTTCCTACGAGCAGTACTTC.

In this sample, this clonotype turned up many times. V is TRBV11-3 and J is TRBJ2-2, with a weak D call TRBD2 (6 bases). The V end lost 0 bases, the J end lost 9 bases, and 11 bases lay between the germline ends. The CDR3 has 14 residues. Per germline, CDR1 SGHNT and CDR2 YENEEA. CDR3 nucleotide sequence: TGTGCCAGCAGCTTAGATACACTAGCCCGGGAGCTGTTTTTT. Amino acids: CASSLDTLARELFF. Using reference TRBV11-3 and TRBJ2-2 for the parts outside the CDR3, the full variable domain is EAGVVQSPRYKIIEKKQPVAFWCNPISGHNTLYWYLQNLGQGPELLIRYENEEAVDDSQLPKDRFSAERLKGVDSTLKIQPAELGDSAVYLCASSLDTLARELFFGEGSRLTVL.

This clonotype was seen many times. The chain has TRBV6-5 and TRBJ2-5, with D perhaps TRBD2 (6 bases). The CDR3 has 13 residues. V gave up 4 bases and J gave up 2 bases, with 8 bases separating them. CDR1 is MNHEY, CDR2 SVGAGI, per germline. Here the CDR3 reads CASSWGEQETQYF. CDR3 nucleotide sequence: TGTGCCAGCAGTTGGGGGGAGCAAGAGACCCAGTACTTC.

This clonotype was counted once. CDR3 protein: CASSRGGTETQYF. DNA of the CDR3: TGTGCCAGCAGCCGGGGGGGCACAGAGACCCAGTACTTC. The chain combines TRBV7-9 with TRBJ2-5; 8 bases align to TRBD2. Germline lookup yields CDR1 SEHNR and CDR2 FQNEAQ (reference sequence). The ends lost 5 bases at V and 4 bases at J; junction bases unmatched: 3. This CDR3 contains 13 residues.

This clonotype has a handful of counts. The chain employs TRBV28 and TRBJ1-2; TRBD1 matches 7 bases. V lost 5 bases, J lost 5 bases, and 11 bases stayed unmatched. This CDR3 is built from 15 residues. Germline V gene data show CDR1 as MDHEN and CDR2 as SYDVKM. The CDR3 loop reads CASSPIGTAIYGYTF. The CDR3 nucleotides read TGTGCCAGCAGTCCGATCGGGACAGCCATATATGGCTACACCTTC.